These 16 T cell receptor beta chains were sequenced from one sample in a study of graft-versus-host responses after intestinal transplantation. The protocol was immunoSEQ multiplex PCR, while the TCRdb copy is restricted to in-frame clones and leaves out a portion. The sample has about 39,000 clones, nearly 95% seen once; the top ten hold approximately 20%. Which antigens these TCRs recognize remains unknown. This material consisted of unstimulated CD8+ T cells sorted from spleen or lymph node cells, taken before transplant. All receptors come from a human donor who was the organ donor for an intestinal transplant.

The rearrangement links TRBV27 to TRBJ2-2, with D possibly matching TRBD1 (5 bases). V dropped 3 bases and J dropped 7 bases, with 9 bases sitting between them. The germline V gene encodes CDR1 MNHEY and CDR2 SMNVEV (reference sequence). This CDR3 region has 13 residues. This CDR3 reads CASSFDRGGELFF. As DNA, the CDR3 is TGTGCCAGCAGTTTTGATAGGGGCGGGGAGCTGTTTTTT.

This chain links TRBV7-6 with TRBJ2-3; no reliable D call. From germline, CDR1 is SGHVS and CDR2 FNYEAQ. CDR3 length equals 13 residues. Between the trimmed V and J ends, which lost 5 bases and 3 bases, there was a span of 9 bases. The CDR3 region has the DNA TGTGCCAGCAGCCCAGAGGTGACAGATACGCAGTATTTT. This gives the protein CASSPEVTDTQYF.

In nucleotides, the CDR3 is TGTGCCTGGAAAAGGACTAGCTATAGCACAGATACGCAGTATTTT. It codes for CAWKRTSYSTDTQYF. This chain uses TRBV30 with TRBJ2-3; 8 bases line up with TRBD2. Trimming cost V 4 bases and J 0 bases; bases outside gene matches: 6. The germline V gene encodes CDR1 GTSNPN and CDR2 SVGIG (reference sequence). The CDR3 consists of 15 residues.

This chain uses TRBV11-2 with TRBJ1-3; D remains unclear. V was cut by 1 base and J by 2 bases, with 9 bases left in between. The CDR3 has 15 residues. Per the germline V gene, CDR1 is SGHAT and CDR2 is FQNNGV. The CDR3: CASSLGVTAGNTIYF. The CDR3 region has the DNA TGTGCCAGCAGCTTAGGAGTCACAGCTGGAAACACCATATATTTT.

In its sample, this clone was seen once. This chain links TRBV28 with TRBJ2-5, with D unresolved. Trimming left V 2 bases short and J 7 bases short, with 17 bases between. CDR1 and CDR2 (germline): MDHEN, SYDVKM. The CDR3 is made up of 15 amino acids. The CDR3 is CASSLSPAIKATQYF. The DNA for the CDR3 is TGTGCCAGCAGTTTAAGTCCAGCGATTAAGGCGACCCAGTACTTC.

V gene TRBV6-1 combines with J gene TRBJ2-3; D remains ambiguous. Germline V gives CDR1 MNHNS, CDR2 SASEGT. With 3 bases removed from V and 2 bases from J, the gap between germline ends came to 9 bases. This CDR3 region has 14 residues. CDR3 DNA sequence: TGTGCCAGCAGTGAGGTCGAGTTCACAGATACGCAGTATTTT. Its protein is CASSEVEFTDTQYF.

By its share, this clone is large. The chain joins TRBV28 to TRBJ2-7; D unclear. V was cut by 3 bases and J by 1 base, with 7 bases left in between. CDR1 is MDHEN, CDR2 SYDVKM, per germline. The CDR3 is 13 residues long. CDR3 nucleotides: TGTGCCAGCAGTTTGGGGTTTTCCTACGAGCAGTACTTC. Translation gives CASSLGFSYEQYF.

The chain joins TRBV2 to TRBJ2-1; D not resolved. Germline V CDR1 and CDR2: SNHLY, FYNNEI. The CDR3 is 14 amino acids. Trimming cost V 0 bases and J 5 bases, with 8 bases left between them. The CDR3 sequence: CASSEAVVNNEQFF. DNA for the CDR3: TGTGCCAGCAGTGAAGCTGTAGTGAACAATGAGCAGTTCTTC.

DNA of the CDR3: TGTGCCAGCAGTTACTCGGGGTTGGAGCCCGATGAAGCTTTCTTT. Translation: CASSYSGLEPDEAFF. The chain is built from TRBV6-5 and TRBJ1-1; D unresolved. With 0 bases removed from V and 7 bases from J, the gap between germline ends came to 15 bases. The CDR3 sequence is 15 residues long. Germline CDR1 and CDR2: MNHEY and SVGAGI.

The rearrangement links TRBV5-1 to TRBJ2-2; D might be TRBD2 (7 bases). V was cut by 0 bases and J by 4 bases, with 10 bases left in between. CDR1 is SGHRS and CDR2 is YFSETQ in the germline V gene. The CDR3 consists of 15 residues. The CDR3 DNA reads TGCGCCAGCAGCTTGGCAGGGGAGGGCACCGGGGAGCTGTTTTTT. Protein sequence: CASSLAGEGTGELFF.

The chain has TRBV9 and TRBJ2-1, with 7 bases that match TRBD2. CDR1 and CDR2 (germline): SGDLS, YYNGEE. V gave up 0 bases and J gave up 3 bases; unmatched junction bases: 3. CDR3 length equals 15 residues. The CDR3 spells CASSVDLADYNEQFF. In nucleotides, the CDR3 is TGTGCCAGCAGCGTAGATCTAGCGGACTACAATGAGCAGTTCTTC.

Remarks on this clone: The sample carries other DNA sequences with the same CDR3. The gene calls are TRBV28 and TRBJ2-7; D is ambiguous. CDR3 length: 13 residues. The V gene's germline CDR1 is MDHEN and CDR2 SYDVKM. V was shortened by 2 bases and J by 3 bases, with 8 bases between the two germline ends. The CDR3 loop reads CASSLGIGYEQYF. The CDR3 bases are TGTGCCAGCAGTTTAGGGATCGGCTACGAGCAGTACTTC.

The chain combines TRBV11-2 with TRBJ2-1, with D uncertain. V lost 0 bases to trimming and J lost 3 bases, with 15 bases between them. Germline values: CDR1 SGHAT, CDR2 FQNNGV. This CDR3 is 17 amino acids long. The CDR3 sequence: CASSLERWTYNYNEQFF. CDR3 coding DNA: TGTGCCAGCAGCTTAGAGCGTTGGACCTATAACTACAATGAGCAGTTCTTC.

This chain connects TRBV11-2 to TRBJ2-3; D unclear. The CDR3 loop spans 17 amino acids. V dropped 0 bases and J dropped 0 bases, with 13 bases sitting between them. CDR1 SGHAT and CDR2 FQNNGV come from the germline V gene. The CDR3: CASSLDIRVASTDTQYF. The CDR3 bases are TGTGCCAGCAGCTTAGATATCCGGGTCGCTAGCACAGATACGCAGTATTTT.

The rearrangement joins TRBV28 to TRBJ2-1; D gene uncertain. The CDR3 totals 12 residues. Germline CDR1 is MDHEN and CDR2 is SYDVKM. V lost 2 bases to trimming and J lost 3 bases, with 2 bases between them. This CDR3 reads CASSLDYNEQFF. The CDR3 nucleotides read TGTGCCAGCAGTTTAGACTACAATGAGCAGTTCTTC. Variable domain in full (rest from reference TRBV28 and TRBJ2-1): DVKVTQSSRYLVKRTGEKVFLECVQDMDHENMFWYRQDPGLGLRLIYFSYDVKMKEKGDIPEGYSVSREKKERFSLILESASTNQTSMYLCASSLDYNEQFFGPGTRLTVL.

About this clone itself: Additional DNA sequences in this sample encode the identical CDR3. CDR3 bases: TGTGCCAGCAGCCCCGGGACAGGGTTATACGAGCAGTACTTC. This sequence encodes CASSPGTGLYEQYF. The chain recombines TRBV27 with TRBJ2-7; 9 bases match TRBD1. The germline CDR1 and CDR2 sequences are MNHEY and SMNVEV (reference sequence). The CDR3 consists of 14 residues. V lost 6 bases, J lost 4 bases, and 7 bases stayed unmatched.